The TCR beta chain under discussion was sequenced for a study of T cells in women clearing cervical HPV infection. Study-level background: Controls gave blood once infection was undetectable; cases at lesion identification. Cases' blood sampling followed lesion detection by median around 160 days (90 to 200).

Remarks on this clone: From the germline J gene comes the end of the CDR3, since the read stops 3 residues before it.

immunoSEQ multiplex PCR used an average of roughly 1,300 ng genomic DNA. This table comes from immunoSEQ multiplex PCR, and its TCRdb copy is limited to in-frame clones, with some not included. The clone table shows 25,000 or so clones, with the ten largest holding more than 8%. The germline V gene encodes CDR1 ENHRY and CDR2 SYGVKD. Trimming left V 6 bases short and J 6 bases short, with 8 bases between. The CDR3 has 11 amino acids. The clonotype originates from a woman aged 18 to 75 with a cervical HPV16 infection that either progressed to CIN3+ or cleared (not recorded which). Sequences were obtained from blood buffy coat. The chain links TRBV10-3 to TRBJ1-1, with D uncertain. This CDR3 reads CAIRDGAEAFF. The CDR3 bases that were read are TGTGCCATCAGGGACGGGGCTGAA.